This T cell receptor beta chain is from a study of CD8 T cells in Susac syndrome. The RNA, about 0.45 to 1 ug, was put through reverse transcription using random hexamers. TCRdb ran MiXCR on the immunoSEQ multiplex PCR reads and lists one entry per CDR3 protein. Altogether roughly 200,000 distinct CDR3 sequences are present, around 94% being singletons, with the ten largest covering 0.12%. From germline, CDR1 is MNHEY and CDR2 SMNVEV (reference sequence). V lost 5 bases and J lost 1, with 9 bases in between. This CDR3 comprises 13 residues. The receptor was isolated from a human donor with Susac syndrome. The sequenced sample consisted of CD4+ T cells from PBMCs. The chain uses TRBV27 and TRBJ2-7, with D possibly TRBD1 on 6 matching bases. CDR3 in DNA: TGTGCCAGCAGTGACAGGACTTCCTACGAGCAGTACTTC. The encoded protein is CASSDRTSYEQYF.